These 14 T cell receptor beta chains came from one sample sequenced in a study of T cell repertoires in cytomegalovirus infection. TCRdb reanalysed the reads using MiXCR and keeps one entry per CDR3 protein. The sample lists 50,000 or so distinct CDR3 sequences, around 18% occurring once. No cognate antigen is known for these TCRs. Specimen: CD8+ T cells from cultured PBMCs, collected from culture after CMV antigen stimulation. The receptors shown here come from a human donor in good health (CMV status not recorded). Some clones in this sample may be carry-over from other donors' samples.

The J gene is TRBJ1-2, the V gene TRBV12-3 or TRBV12-4; D is possibly TRBD1 (6 bases). The CDR3 loop spans 15 amino acids. Trimming removed 3 bases from V and 4 bases from J, with 15 bases in between. The chain's CDR3 is CASSFRPGAPYGYTF. The CDR3 DNA reads TGTGCCAGCAGTTTCAGGCCAGGGGCCCCCTATGGCTACACCTTC.

This clonotype turned up a few times. V gene TRBV5-6 combines with J gene TRBJ1-1; 9 nucleotides match TRBD1. The ends lost 3 bases at V and 4 bases at J; junction bases unmatched: 1. This CDR3 spans 13 amino acids. CDR1 SGHDT and CDR2 YYEEEE come from the germline V gene. CDR3 sequence (DNA): TGTGCCAGCAGCTCGGGACAGGGCACTGAAGCTTTCTTT. Protein sequence: CASSSGQGTEAFF.

This clonotype was seen a handful of times. The V call is TRBV9, the J call TRBJ1-4; D gene ambiguous. Germline V gene sequence: CDR1 SGDLS, CDR2 YYNGEE. This CDR3 contains 15 residues. Trimming removed 4 bases from V and 4 bases from J, with 14 bases in between. The CDR3 sequence is CASSPGGSHNEKLFF. The CDR3 nucleotides are TGTGCCAGCAGCCCCGGAGGCAGCCATAATGAAAAACTGTTTTTT.

This clonotype was observed a handful of times. The chain carries TRBV6-2 or TRBV6-3 and TRBJ2-1; perhaps TRBD1 as D (6 bases). Germline lookup yields CDR1 MNHEY and CDR2 SVGEGT. The CDR3 is made up of 17 amino acids. The V gene lost 2 bases and the J gene lost 2 bases, with 16 bases spanning the gap. The DNA for the CDR3 is TGTGCCAGCAGTTACACCCCCCCGGACAGCACCTACAATGAGCAGTTCTTC. Amino acids: CASSYTPPDSTYNEQFF.

This clonotype was recorded a few times. The chain is built from TRBV2 and TRBJ1-1; TRBD1 agrees at 8 bases. From germline, CDR1 is SNHLY and CDR2 FYNNEI. CDR3 length: 16 residues. The V and J ends lost 1 base and 1 base, in that order; junction bases with no gene match: 5. The CDR3 here is CASSEEVGTGNTEAFF. CDR3 bases: TGTGCCAGCAGTGAAGAGGTGGGGACAGGGAACACTGAAGCTTTCTTT.

This chain connects TRBV27 to TRBJ2-7; either TRBD1 or TRBD2 may fit D (5 bases each). V was pared by 7 bases and J by 4 bases, with 20 bases between. The CDR3 sequence is 15 residues long. Per the germline V gene, CDR1 is MNHEY and CDR2 is SMNVEV (reference sequence). The CDR3 protein is CASIRSWGIGYEQYF. CDR3 DNA: TGTGCCAGCATTAGGAGTTGGGGGATTGGGTACGAGCAGTACTTC.

Ten or more counts support this clonotype. V is TRBV20-1 and J is TRBJ1-2; TRBD1 aligns across 9 bases. The V segment lost 3 bases and the J segment 4 bases; nucleotides outside the gene matches: 6. Germline V CDR1 and CDR2: DFQATT, SNEGSKA (reference sequence). The CDR3 runs to 14 residues. CDR3 protein: CSARETGGVYGYTF. The CDR3 bases are TGCAGTGCTAGGGAGACAGGGGGAGTCTATGGCTACACCTTC.

The chain employs TRBV19 and TRBJ2-3; 8 bases are a match to TRBD2. In germline, CDR1 is LNHDA, CDR2 SQIVND (reference sequence). CDR3 length: 16 amino acids. Germline trimming cut 3 bases from V and 2 bases from J; bases unmatched to any gene: 7. CDR3 protein: CASSMFRGGNTDTQYF. The CDR3 DNA follows: TGTGCCAGTAGTATGTTCCGGGGGGGTAACACAGATACGCAGTATTTT. The whole variable domain, remainder taken from reference TRBV19 and TRBJ2-3, is DGGITQSPKYLFRKEGQNVTLSCEQNLNHDAMYWYRQDPGQGLRLIYYSQIVNDFQKGDIAEGYSVSREKKESFPLTVTSAQKNPTAFYLCASSMFRGGNTDTQYFGPGTRLTVL.

This chain joins TRBV7-9 and TRBJ2-5; 7 bases are a match to TRBD2. Trimming took 5 bases from V and 5 from J; bases not matched to a gene: 14. The length of the CDR3 is 16 residues. Germline V gene sequence: CDR1 SEHNR, CDR2 FQNEAQ (reference sequence). CDR3 sequence reads: CASSTNSGLMAETQYF. Written as DNA, the CDR3 is TGTGCCAGCAGCACAAATAGCGGGTTGATGGCGGAGACCCAGTACTTC.

This sequence joins TRBV6-1 and TRBJ2-2; tentatively, D is TRBD2 (6 bases). This CDR3 is 16 amino acids long. The germline V and J ends were trimmed by 5 bases and 1 base, with 14 bases remaining between them. Germline CDR1 and CDR2: MNHNS and SASEGT. CDR3 residues: CASSYNPAGNTGELFF. The CDR3 DNA is TGTGCCAGCAGTTACAACCCAGCGGGGAACACCGGGGAGCTGTTTTTT.

This clonotype was seen ten or more times. The chain carries TRBV7-2 and TRBJ2-3; 9 bases are shared with TRBD1. The trim removed 5 bases at V and 2 bases at J, leaving 11 bases unmatched. Germline V gives CDR1 SGHTA, CDR2 FQGNSA. The CDR3 loop spans 17 amino acids. DNA for the CDR3: TGTGCCAGCAGCCCCCTGATTGGACAGGGGCCCACAGATACGCAGTATTTT. It yields the protein CASSPLIGQGPTDTQYF.

This clonotype appeared many times. V and J are TRBV6-2 or TRBV6-3 and TRBJ1-2; D is uncertain. CDR1 and CDR2 (germline): MNHEY, SVGEGT. This CDR3 region has 16 residues. Trimming shortened V by 0 bases and J by 0 bases, and 11 bases separated the two germline ends. CDR3 sequence: CASSYSRLDANYGYTF. The CDR3 bases are TGTGCCAGCAGTTACTCTAGATTGGATGCTAACTATGGCTACACCTTC.

Many counts were recorded for this clonotype. V gene TRBV12-3 or TRBV12-4 combines with J gene TRBJ1-1; the D is unclear. Trimming stripped 7 bases from V and 0 bases from J, with 9 bases between. This CDR3 region has 13 residues. CDR3 nucleotides: TGTGCCAGCACTTTGATACTGAACACTGAAGCTTTCTTT. Its translation: CASTLILNTEAFF.

A few counts support this clonotype. CDR3 DNA: TGTGCCATCGCGGACAGGGGAGTCGATGGCTACACCTTC. Translated, it gives CAIADRGVDGYTF. The chain combines TRBV19 with TRBJ1-2; TRBD1 aligns across 9 bases. After removal of 10 bases from V and 6 bases from J, the junction contained 9 bases not matched to a gene. The CDR3 has 13 residues. CDR1 and CDR2 from the germline V gene are LNHDA and SQIVND (reference sequence).